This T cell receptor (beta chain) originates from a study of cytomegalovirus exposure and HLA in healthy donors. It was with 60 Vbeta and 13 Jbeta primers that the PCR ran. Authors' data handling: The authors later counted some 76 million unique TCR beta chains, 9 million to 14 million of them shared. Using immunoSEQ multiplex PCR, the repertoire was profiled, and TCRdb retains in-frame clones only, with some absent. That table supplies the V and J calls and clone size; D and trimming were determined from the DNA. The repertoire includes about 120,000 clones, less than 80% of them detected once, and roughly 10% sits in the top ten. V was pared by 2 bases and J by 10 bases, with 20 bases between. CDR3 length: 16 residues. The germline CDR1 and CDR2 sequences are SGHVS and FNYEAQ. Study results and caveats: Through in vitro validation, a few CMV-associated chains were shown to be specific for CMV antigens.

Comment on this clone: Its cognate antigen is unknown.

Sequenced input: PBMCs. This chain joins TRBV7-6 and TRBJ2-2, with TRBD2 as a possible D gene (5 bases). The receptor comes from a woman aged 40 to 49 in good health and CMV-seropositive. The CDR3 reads CASSLSQAEGSVELFF. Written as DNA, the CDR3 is TGTGCCAGCAGCTTATCCCAGGCTGAGGGCTCGGTGGAGCTGTTTTTT.